This TCR beta chain appears in the sequencing data of a study of blood T cells in healthy people across ages. Study-wide results and limits: A conclusive naive versus antigen-experienced comparison was prevented by the unsorted PBMCs. Higher diversity, along with more naive CD4+ cells, distinguished long-lived donors from aged donors.

PCR was performed a second time for roughly 7 to 12 cycles using a sample-barcoded 5' primer and a J-beta primer mix. A single record per CDR3 protein comes from TCRdb applying MiXCR to the 5' RACE reads. In the table there are hundreds of thousands of distinct CDR3 sequences, around three fifths of which are singletons. A single count supports this clonotype. Its antigen remains unknown. A much more abundant neighbour one base away suggests this may be a read error. Per-sample PBMC isolation yielded at least 7 million cells. Total RNA, at least 6 micrograms per sample, was extracted from PBMCs. Germline V gives CDR1 MNHEY, CDR2 SVGEGT. Trimming pared 7 bases from V and 4 bases from J, leaving 19 bases between. CDR3 size: 15 residues.

This TCR was recovered from a man aged 40-49 years in good health. The sample consisted of blood. This sequence joins TRBV6-2 or TRBV6-3 and TRBJ1-2; D is undetermined. CDR3 residues: CASMTRLPTTYGYTF. CDR3 bases: TGTGCCAGCATGACCCGGTTACCCACCACCTATGGCTACACCTTC.